This TCR beta chain was retrieved from a study of T cell changes during pregnancy in multiple sclerosis. Sequenced by immunoSEQ multiplex PCR; TCRdb stores in-frame clones only, minus some. The sample consists of some 44,000 clones, 70% to 90% of them appearing once. This CDR3 is built from 15 residues. The V gene end was trimmed by 2 bases and the J gene end by 4 bases; junction bases not matched to a gene: 4. Germline V gene sequence: CDR1 KGHSH, CDR2 LQKENI. The specimen was CD4+ T cells from peripheral blood mononuclear cells, collected after pregnancy. The chain has TRBV18 and TRBJ2-2; 7 bases fit TRBD2. The TCR was taken from a female donor with multiple sclerosis, enrolled in a pregnancy study. CDR3 nucleotide sequence: TGTGCCAGCTCACCATCGCGGGGGTTCACCGGGGAGCTGTTTTTT. It encodes CASSPSRGFTGELFF.